This TCR beta chain was documented in a study of cytomegalovirus exposure and HLA in healthy donors. Study results and limitations: Only CMV serostatus was available as immune exposure information.

As regards this clone: Its antigen is still unknown.

Per the germline V gene, CDR1 is SGHAT and CDR2 is FQNNGV. After removal of 5 bases from V and 5 bases from J, the junction contained 8 bases not matched to a gene. This CDR3 contains 15 residues. Vbeta (60) and Jbeta (13) primers were used in the PCR. TCRdb's copy holds only in-frame clones and misses some; the assay was immunoSEQ multiplex PCR. Among approximately 110,000 clones listed, approximately 80% were seen once. The sequenced sample consisted of PBMCs. The chain employs TRBV11-2 and TRBJ2-5; 10 nucleotides agree with TRBD2. This clonotype was sampled from a man aged 30-40 years in good health and CMV-seronegative. The CDR3 here is CASSAQLAGQETQYF. The CDR3 DNA reads as TGTGCCAGCAGCGCCCAACTAGCGGGACAGGAGACCCAGTACTTC.